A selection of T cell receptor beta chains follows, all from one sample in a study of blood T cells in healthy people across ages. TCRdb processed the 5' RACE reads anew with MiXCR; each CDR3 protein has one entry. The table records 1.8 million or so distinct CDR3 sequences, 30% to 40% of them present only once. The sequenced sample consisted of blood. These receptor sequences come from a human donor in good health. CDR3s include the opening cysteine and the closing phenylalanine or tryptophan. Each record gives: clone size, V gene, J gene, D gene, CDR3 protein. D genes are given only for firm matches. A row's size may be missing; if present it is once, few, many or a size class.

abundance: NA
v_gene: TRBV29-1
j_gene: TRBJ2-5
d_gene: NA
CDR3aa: CSVVGENQETQYF

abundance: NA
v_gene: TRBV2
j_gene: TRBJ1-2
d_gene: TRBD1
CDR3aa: CASIRQGSNYGYTF

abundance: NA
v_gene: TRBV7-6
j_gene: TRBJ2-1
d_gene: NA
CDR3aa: CASSLNTRDSEQFF

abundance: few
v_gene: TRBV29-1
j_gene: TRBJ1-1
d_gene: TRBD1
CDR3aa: CSAETGGSTEAFF

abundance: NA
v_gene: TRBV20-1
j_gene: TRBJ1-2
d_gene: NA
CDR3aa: CSAQGILNYGYTF

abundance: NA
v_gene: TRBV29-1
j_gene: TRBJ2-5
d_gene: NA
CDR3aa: CSVVDFMAVQETQYF

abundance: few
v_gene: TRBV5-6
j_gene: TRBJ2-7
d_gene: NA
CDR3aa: CASSPWRLEESEQYF

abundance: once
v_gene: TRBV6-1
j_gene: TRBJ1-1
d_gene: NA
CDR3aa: CASSTNPLAAGRTEAFF

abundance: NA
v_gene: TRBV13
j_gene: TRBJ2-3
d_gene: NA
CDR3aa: CASSYAGSDTQYF

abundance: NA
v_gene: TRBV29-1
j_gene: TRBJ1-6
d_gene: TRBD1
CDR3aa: CSVLTGSNSPLHF

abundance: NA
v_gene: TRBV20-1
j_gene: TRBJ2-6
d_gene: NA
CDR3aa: CSATTISGANVLTF

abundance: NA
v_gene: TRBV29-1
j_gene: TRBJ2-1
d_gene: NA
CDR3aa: CSVECVNSYNEQFF

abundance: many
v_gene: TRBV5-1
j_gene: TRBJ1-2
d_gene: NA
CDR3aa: CASSLDVGNYGYTF

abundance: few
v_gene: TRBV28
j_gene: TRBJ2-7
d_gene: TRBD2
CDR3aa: CASKVAGALIYEQYF

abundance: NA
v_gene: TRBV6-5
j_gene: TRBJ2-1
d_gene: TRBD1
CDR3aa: CASSPSTGQVYNEQFF

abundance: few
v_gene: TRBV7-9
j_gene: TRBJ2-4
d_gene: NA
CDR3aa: CASSSGIASLGQYF

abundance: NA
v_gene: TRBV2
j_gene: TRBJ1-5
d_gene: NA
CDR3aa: CASRGGVSNQPQHF

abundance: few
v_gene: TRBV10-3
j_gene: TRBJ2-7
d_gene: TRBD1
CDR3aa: CATRTGIGYEQYF

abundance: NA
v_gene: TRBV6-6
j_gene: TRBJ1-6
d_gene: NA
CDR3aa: CASSYSTGNSYNSPLHF

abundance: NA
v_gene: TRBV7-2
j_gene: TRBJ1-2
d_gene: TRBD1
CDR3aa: CASAGTAYGYTF

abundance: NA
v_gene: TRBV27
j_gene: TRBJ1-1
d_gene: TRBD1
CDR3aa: CASRGQGKTEAFF

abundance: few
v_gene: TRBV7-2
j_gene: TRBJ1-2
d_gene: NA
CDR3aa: CASSFRLMTVNYGYTF

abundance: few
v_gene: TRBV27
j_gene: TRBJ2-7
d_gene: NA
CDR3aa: CASSPSRGQRSYEQYF

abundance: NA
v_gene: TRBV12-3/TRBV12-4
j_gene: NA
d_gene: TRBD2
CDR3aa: CASSSGTSGYQETQFF

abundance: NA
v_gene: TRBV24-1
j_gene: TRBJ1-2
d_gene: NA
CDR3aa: CATSDWGGDGYTF

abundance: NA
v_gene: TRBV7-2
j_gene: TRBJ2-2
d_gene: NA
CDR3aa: CASSTSGTANTGELFF

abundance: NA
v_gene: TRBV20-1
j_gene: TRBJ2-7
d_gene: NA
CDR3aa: CSARLGAGYEQYF

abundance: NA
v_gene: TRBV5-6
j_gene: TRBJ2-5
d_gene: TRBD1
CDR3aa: CASSGQTGGVSETQYF

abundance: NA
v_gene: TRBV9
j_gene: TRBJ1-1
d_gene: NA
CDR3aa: CASSAGRVTEAFF

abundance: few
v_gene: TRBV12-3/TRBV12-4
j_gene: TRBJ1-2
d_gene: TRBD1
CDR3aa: CASRLSGTGSNYGYTF

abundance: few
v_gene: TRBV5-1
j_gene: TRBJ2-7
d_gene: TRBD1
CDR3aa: CASQGTGIYEQYF

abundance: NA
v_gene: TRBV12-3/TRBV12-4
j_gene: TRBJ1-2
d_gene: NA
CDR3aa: CASSPPGGSLNGYTF

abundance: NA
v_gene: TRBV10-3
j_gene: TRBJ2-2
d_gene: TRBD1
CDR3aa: CAISDPDRGTGELFF

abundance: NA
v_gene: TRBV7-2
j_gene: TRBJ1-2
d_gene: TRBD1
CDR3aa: CASSLFEGAYGYTF

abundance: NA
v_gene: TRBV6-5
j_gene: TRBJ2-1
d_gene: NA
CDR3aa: CASSYDGEGGLLWEQFF

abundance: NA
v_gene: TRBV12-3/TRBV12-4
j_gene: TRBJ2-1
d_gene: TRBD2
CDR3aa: CASRPRGGSYNEQFF

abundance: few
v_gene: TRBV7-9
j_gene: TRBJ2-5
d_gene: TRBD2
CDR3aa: CASSLGAGGKEETQYF